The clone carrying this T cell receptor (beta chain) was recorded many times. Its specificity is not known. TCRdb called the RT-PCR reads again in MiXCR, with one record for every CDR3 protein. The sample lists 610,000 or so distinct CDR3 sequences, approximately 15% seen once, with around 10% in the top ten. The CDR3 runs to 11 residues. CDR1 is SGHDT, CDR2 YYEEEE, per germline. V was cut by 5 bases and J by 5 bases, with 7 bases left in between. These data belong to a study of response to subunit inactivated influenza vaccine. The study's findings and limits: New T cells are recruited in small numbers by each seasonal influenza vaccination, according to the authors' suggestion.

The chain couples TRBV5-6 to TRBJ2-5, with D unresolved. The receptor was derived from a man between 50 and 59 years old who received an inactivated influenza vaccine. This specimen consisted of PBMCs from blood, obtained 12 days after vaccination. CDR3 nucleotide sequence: TGTGCCAGCAGTTTTGTGGAGACCCAGTACTTC. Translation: CASSFVETQYF.